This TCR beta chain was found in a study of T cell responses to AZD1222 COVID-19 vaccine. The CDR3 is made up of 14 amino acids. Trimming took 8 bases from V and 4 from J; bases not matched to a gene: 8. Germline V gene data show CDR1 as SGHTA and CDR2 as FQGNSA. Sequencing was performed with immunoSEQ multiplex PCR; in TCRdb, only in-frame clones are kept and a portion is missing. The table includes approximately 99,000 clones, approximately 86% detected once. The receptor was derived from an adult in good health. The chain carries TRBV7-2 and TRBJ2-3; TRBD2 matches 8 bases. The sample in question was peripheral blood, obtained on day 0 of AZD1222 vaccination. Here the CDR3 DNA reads TGTGCCAGCGCCGCCGGGGGGGGACCAGATACGCAGTATTTT. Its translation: CASAAGGGPDTQYF.